The rows below give T cell receptor beta chains drawn from one sample of a study of blood T cell repertoires in COVID-19. Here immunoSEQ multiplex PCR was the method, and the copy in TCRdb shows in-frame clones only, minus some. The table has a few hundred thousand clones, over 75% seen once. The sample was peripheral blood. The receptor source for this set is a human donor in a cohort sampled during active COVID-19. Both conserved end residues are part of each CDR3.

J: TRBJ2-1
V: TRBV9
CDR3: CASSVVGLAYNEQFF

J: TRBJ2-7
V: TRBV7-2
CDR3: CASSYRVGGSYEQYF

J: TRBJ1-1
V: TRBV3-1/TRBV3-2
CDR3: CASSQDPGTEAFF

J: TRBJ2-5
V: TRBV15
CDR3: CATSRLGGGTYQETQYF

J: TRBJ1-6
V: TRBV2
CDR3: CASSGQGLNSPLHF

J: TRBJ2-7
V: TRBV13
CDR3: CASSLGLAREQYF

J: TRBJ2-3
V: TRBV11-2
CDR3: CASSFRLAGELRTDTQYF

J: TRBJ2-7
V: TRBV30
CDR3: CAWSGAPYEQYF

J: TRBJ2-3
V: TRBV7-9
CDR3: CASSLALVGGDTDTQYF

J: TRBJ2-5
V: TRBV4-3
CDR3: CASSHLGTSGRAETQYF

J: TRBJ1-4
V: TRBV19
CDR3: CASSLTGGSNEKLFF

J: TRBJ1-1
V: TRBV19
CDR3: CASSPSGQALNTEAFF

J: TRBJ2-3
V: TRBV5-1
CDR3: CASSLAGQSSTDTQYF

J: TRBJ1-5
V: TRBV5-5
CDR3: CASSFAGGSNQPQHF

J: TRBJ1-5
V: TRBV7-8
CDR3: CASSLGPALDRYNQPQHF

J: TRBJ1-2
V: TRBV6-5
CDR3: CASSLGTGVNYGYTF

J: TRBJ2-7
V: TRBV7-9
CDR3: CASSNADRLSYEQYF

J: TRBJ1-2
V: TRBV5-5
CDR3: CASSGRAGGYTF

J: TRBJ2-7
V: TRBV27
CDR3: CASNGVQGSHEQYF

J: TRBJ2-1
V: TRBV7-3
CDR3: CASSLRRDNEQFF

J: TRBJ2-7
V: TRBV24-1
CDR3: CATARTSGSEQYF

J: TRBJ1-1
V: TRBV11-3
CDR3: CASSSGQGGRYTEAFF

J: TRBJ1-5
V: TRBV6-1
CDR3: CASSEAYGRGYQPQHF

J: TRBJ1-1
V: TRBV20-1
CDR3: CGGGVNTEAFF

J: TRBJ2-7
V: TRBV4-2
CDR3: CASSQGPTSGSYEQYF

J: TRBJ1-2
V: TRBV3-1/TRBV3-2
CDR3: CASSQVSGGMGYTF

J: TRBJ1-2
V: TRBV28
CDR3: CASSSPRTGSIWGYTF

J: TRBJ2-7
V: TRBV6-4
CDR3: CASSDGQGHEQYF

J: TRBJ2-6
V: TRBV18
CDR3: CASSPRAGAGANVLTF

J: TRBJ1-2
V: TRBV7-2
CDR3: CASSGDRGRGYGYTF

J: TRBJ1-4
V: TRBV15
CDR3: CATSKIRDRNEKLFF

J: TRBJ1-1
V: TRBV29-1
CDR3: CSVDRQAEAFF

J: TRBJ2-7
V: TRBV5-8
CDR3: CASSVDRIYEQYF

J: TRBJ1-2
V: TRBV10-3
CDR3: CAISESYGHTF

J: TRBJ2-5
V: TRBV7-9
CDR3: CASSLAGRGETQYF

J: TRBJ2-1
V: TRBV6-1
CDR3: CASSENKQRQFF

J: TRBJ2-7
V: TRBV28
CDR3: CASTLSAGGNYEQYF

J: TRBJ1-1
V: TRBV28
CDR3: CAGSDRAEAFF

J: TRBJ1-5
V: TRBV28
CDR3: CASSLMFRDTQPQHF

J: TRBJ2-7
V: TRBV29-1
CDR3: CSFRVYKDEQYF

J: TRBJ2-7
V: TRBV18
CDR3: CASSQTTSSYEQYF

J: TRBJ1-1
V: TRBV28
CDR3: CASSFLRPGESFF

J: TRBJ2-7
V: TRBV19
CDR3: CASRGRGHEQYF

J: TRBJ1-2
V: TRBV4-3
CDR3: CASSHAETYYGYTF

J: TRBJ1-1
V: TRBV6-2/TRBV6-3
CDR3: CASSKTLVSAEAFF

J: TRBJ1-1
V: TRBV6-5
CDR3: CASSYPGGRNTEAFF

J: TRBJ2-7
V: TRBV6-5
CDR3: CASSRGTGAYEQYF

J: TRBJ1-1
V: TRBV5-1
CDR3: CASSLGGGRNTEAFF

J: TRBJ2-7
V: TRBV5-1
CDR3: CASSLGQGPYEQYF

J: TRBJ1-2
V: TRBV24-1
CDR3: CATSGRDRGRDGYTF